This TCR beta chain was profiled in a study of cytomegalovirus exposure and HLA in healthy donors. General study results and limits: For most TCR beta V segments, an earlier analysis put the productive rate at about 87% or about 30% of the time.

About this clone itself: The antigen is unknown.

PCR primers comprised 60 Vbeta and 13 Jbeta primers. Clones were read by immunoSEQ multiplex PCR, and TCRdb kept only the in-frame ones, dropping some. This table holds 75,000 to 85,000 clones. Each of the donors was a healthy bone marrow donor. Germline V gene data show CDR1 as SGHRS and CDR2 as YFSETQ. Trimming cost V 0 bases and J 0 bases, with 7 bases left between them. CDR3 size: 15 residues. The receptor was isolated from a man younger than 35 in good health and CMV-seropositive. The rearrangement joins TRBV5-1 to TRBJ1-3; D is ambiguous. The material sequenced was PBMCs. The CDR3 loop is CASSLDGDSGNTIYF. In nucleotides, the CDR3 is TGCGCCAGCAGCTTGGACGGTGACTCTGGAAACACCATATATTTT. The full variable domain, completed using reference TRBV5-1 and TRBJ1-3, is KAGVTQTPRYLIKTRGQQVTLSCSPISGHRSVSWYQQTPGQGLQFLFEYFSETQRNKGNFPGRFSGRQFSNSRSEMNVSTLELGDSALYLCASSLDGDSGNTIYFGEGSWLTVV.